Sequencing of this TCR beta chain was carried out in a study of monozygotic twins with inflammatory bowel disease. The TCR libraries each used total RNA (roughly 4,000 ng per library). TCRdb re-called the 5' RACE reads; every CDR3 protein appears as one record, without DNA. Its clone listing holds 350,000 to 500,000 distinct CDR3 sequences. CDR1 and CDR2 from the germline V gene are SQVTM and ANQGSEA. The CDR3 loop spans 12 amino acids. Input material: blood. The clonotype originates from a human donor with ulcerative colitis or Crohn's disease, or a healthy co-twin of an affected twin (not recorded which). The V gene is TRBV29-1, the J gene TRBJ2-5; TCRdb picks TRBD1, but there is no DNA to check that call. The CDR3 loop reads CSGGTGEETQYF.